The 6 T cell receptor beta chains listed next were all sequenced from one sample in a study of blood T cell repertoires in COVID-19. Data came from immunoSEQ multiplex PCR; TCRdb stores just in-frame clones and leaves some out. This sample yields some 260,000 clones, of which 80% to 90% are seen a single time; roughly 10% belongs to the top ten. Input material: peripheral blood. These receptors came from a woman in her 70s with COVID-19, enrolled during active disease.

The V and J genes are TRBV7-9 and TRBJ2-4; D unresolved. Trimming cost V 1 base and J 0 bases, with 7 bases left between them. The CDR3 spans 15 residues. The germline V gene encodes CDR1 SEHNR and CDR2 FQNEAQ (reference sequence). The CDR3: CASSLGRLAKNIQYF. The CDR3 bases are TGTGCCAGCAGCTTAGGGCGACTAGCCAAAAACATTCAGTACTTC.

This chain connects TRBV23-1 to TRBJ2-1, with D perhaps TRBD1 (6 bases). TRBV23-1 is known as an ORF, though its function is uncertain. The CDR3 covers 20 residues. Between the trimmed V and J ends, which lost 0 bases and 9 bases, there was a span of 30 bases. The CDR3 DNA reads TGCGCCAGCAGTCAATCGTCCTGTTTACTAAGGGGGAGTGGCATTAGTGAGCAGTTCTTC. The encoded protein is CASSQSSCLLRGSGISEQFF.

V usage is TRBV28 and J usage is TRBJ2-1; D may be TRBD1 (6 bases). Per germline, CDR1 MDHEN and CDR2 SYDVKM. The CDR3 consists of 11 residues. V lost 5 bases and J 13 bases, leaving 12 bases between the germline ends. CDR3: CASSLRRGQFF. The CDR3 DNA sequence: TGTGCCAGCAGTCTCCGCAGGGGTCAGTTCTTC.

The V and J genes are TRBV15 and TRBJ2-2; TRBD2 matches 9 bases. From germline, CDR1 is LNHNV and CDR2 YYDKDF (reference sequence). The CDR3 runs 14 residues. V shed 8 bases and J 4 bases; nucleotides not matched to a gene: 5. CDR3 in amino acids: CATSGSGSTGELFF. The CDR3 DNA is TGTGCCACCTCAGGTAGCGGGAGCACCGGGGAGCTGTTTTTT.

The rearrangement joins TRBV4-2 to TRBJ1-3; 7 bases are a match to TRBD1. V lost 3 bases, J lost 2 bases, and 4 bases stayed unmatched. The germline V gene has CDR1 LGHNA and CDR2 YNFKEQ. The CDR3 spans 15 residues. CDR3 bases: TGTGCCAGCAGCCAGGCCAGGGGGGCTGGAAACACCATATATTTT. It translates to CASSQARGAGNTIYF.

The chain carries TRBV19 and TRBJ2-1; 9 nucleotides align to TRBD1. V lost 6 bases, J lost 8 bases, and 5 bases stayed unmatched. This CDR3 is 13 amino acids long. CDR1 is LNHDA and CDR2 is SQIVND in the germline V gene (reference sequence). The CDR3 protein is CASSRDRVYEQFF. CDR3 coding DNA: TGTGCCAGTAGCCGGGACAGGGTCTATGAGCAGTTCTTC. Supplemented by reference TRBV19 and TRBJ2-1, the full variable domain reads DGGITQSPKYLFRKEGQNVTLSCEQNLNHDAMYWYRQDPGQGLRLIYYSQIVNDFQKGDIAEGYSVSREKKESFPLTVTSAQKNPTAFYLCASSRDRVYEQFFGPGTRLTVL.